The source of this T cell receptor beta chain is a study of blood T cell repertoires in COVID-19. In assigning cohorts, the study relied on participant-reported clinical history. The CDR3 length is 16 residues. The germline V gene encodes CDR1 LNHDA and CDR2 SQIVND (reference sequence). V was pared by 3 bases and J by 1 base, with 4 bases of the junction left unmatched. Some clones are missing from TCRdb's copy, which holds only in-frame ones; the method was immunoSEQ multiplex PCR. The repertoire holds about 100,000 clones, with 65% to 90% as singletons. The V gene is TRBV19, the J gene TRBJ2-1, with TRBD1 matching 9 bases. Sequencing was carried out using PBMCs or T cells enriched from blood (not recorded which). The sequence came from a woman in her fifties or sixties who had recovered from COVID-19. CDR3 residues: CASSMPGTGSYNEQFF. DNA of the CDR3: TGTGCCAGTAGTATGCCTGGGACAGGGTCCTACAATGAGCAGTTCTTC.